These 32 T cell receptor beta chains were all obtained from the same sample, sequenced in a study of T cell changes during pregnancy in multiple sclerosis. Generated by immunoSEQ multiplex PCR, the TCRdb table keeps only in-frame clones and is missing some. Here the sample spans 55,000 to 70,000 clones, approximately 90% being singletons. The sample consisted of peripheral blood, taken in the first trimester of pregnancy. The receptors were sampled from a female donor with multiple sclerosis, enrolled in a pregnancy study.

CDR3 bases: TGTGCCAGCATGATTCCGGCTAGCGGGAACAATGAGCAGTTCTTC. Residues: CASMIPASGNNEQFF. The V call is TRBV6-5, the J call TRBJ2-1; 9 bases align to TRBD2. From germline, CDR1 is MNHEY and CDR2 SVGAGI. The CDR3 length is 15 residues. Trimming removed 7 bases from V and 5 bases from J; junction bases left unmatched: 9.

The chain combines TRBV29-1 with TRBJ2-7, with 9 nucleotides matching TRBD1. This CDR3 contains 16 residues. V trimming: 4 bases; J trimming: 6 bases; junction bases outside the gene matches: 16. Germline V gives CDR1 SQVTM, CDR2 ANQGSEA. The DNA for the CDR3 is TGCAGCGTTGTAAGGGACAGGGACGCTATCTCTGGCGAGCAGTACTTC. Its protein is CSVVRDRDAISGEQYF.

The chain has TRBV19 and TRBJ2-2; 13 bases fit TRBD2. There are 18 residues in the CDR3. Trimming at V came to 1 base and at J to 6 bases, leaving 8 bases not matched to a gene. Germline-derived CDR1 and CDR2 are LNHDA and SQIVND (reference sequence). CDR3 in DNA: TGTGCCAGTAGTATAGGCCGAGTGGGACTAGCGGGGCCCGGGGAGCTGTTTTTT. The encoded protein is CASSIGRVGLAGPGELFF.

This chain links TRBV18 with TRBJ2-7, with no clear D. Trimming removed 5 bases at V and 3 bases at J, with 8 bases between. Germline loops: CDR1 KGHSH, CDR2 LQKENI. The CDR3 is 12 residues long. The CDR3 DNA sequence: TGTGCCAGCTCATCACAGAGCTACGAGCAGTACTTC. The encoded protein is CASSSQSYEQYF.

The chain uses TRBV5-1 and TRBJ1-2, with 7 bases aligning to TRBD1. Germline V lookup: CDR1 SGHRS, CDR2 YFSETQ. This CDR3 spans 16 amino acids. Trimming took 0 bases from V and 0 from J; bases not matched to a gene: 5. In DNA form, the CDR3 reads TGCGCCAGCAGCTTGGCACGTCAGGGGGCTAACTATGGCTACACCTTC. Amino acid sequence: CASSLARQGANYGYTF.

The J gene is TRBJ1-1, the V gene TRBV7-8, with TRBD1 as a possible D gene (5 bases). Germline values: CDR1 SGHVS, CDR2 FQNEAQ. The CDR3 runs 14 residues. The V end was cut by 2 bases, the J end by 4 bases, with 11 bases between. The CDR3 sequence: CASSLSGVRTEAFF. Written as DNA, the CDR3 is TGTGCCAGCAGCTTATCGGGGGTCCGCACTGAAGCTTTCTTT.

This chain links TRBV19 with TRBJ2-5; 11 bases are a match to TRBD1. This CDR3 has 15 residues. V shed 5 bases and J 3 bases; nucleotides not matched to a gene: 5. Germline CDR1 LNHDA, CDR2 SQIVND (reference sequence). The DNA for the CDR3 is TGTGCCAGTAGTTTAGGACAGGGGGCGGAAGAGACCCAGTACTTC. It translates to CASSLGQGAEETQYF.

This chain joins TRBV12-5 and TRBJ1-1; 9 bases align to TRBD1. CDR1 and CDR2 (germline): LGHNT, FRNRAP. V was clipped by 6 bases and J by 0 bases; unmatched bases: 5. The CDR3 runs 15 residues. This chain's CDR3 is CASGPGQGLNTEAFF. CDR3 DNA sequence: TGTGCTAGTGGCCCGGGACAGGGTTTGAACACTGAAGCTTTCTTT.

The chain combines TRBV29-1 with TRBJ2-1; 8 nucleotides agree with TRBD1. The CDR3 runs 15 residues. Germline V CDR1 and CDR2: SQVTM, ANQGSEA. Unmatched junction bases numbered 6, after V lost 2 bases and J lost 3 bases. CDR3 coding DNA: TGCAGCGTTGAACCCGCAGGGGGCTTCTACAATGAGCAGTTCTTC. Protein product: CSVEPAGGFYNEQFF.

This chain connects TRBV27 to TRBJ1-2; D gene uncertain. Germline CDR1 reads MNHEY; CDR2 reads SMNVEV (reference sequence). This CDR3 region has 12 residues. V was clipped by 8 bases and J by 6 bases, with 13 bases between them. The CDR3 DNA sequence: TGTGCCAGCTGGAGTTATCCGAATGGCTACACCTTC. It yields the protein CASWSYPNGYTF.

V is TRBV14 and J is TRBJ1-1; 7 positions agree with TRBD1. The CDR3 consists of 15 residues. Germline loops: CDR1 SGHDN, CDR2 FVKESK. J gave up 5 bases and V 4 bases, and 10 bases lay outside the gene matches. The CDR3 sequence: CASSLARTGQTEAFF. The CDR3 DNA is TGTGCCAGCAGCCTAGCAAGGACAGGCCAAACTGAAGCTTTCTTT. Supplemented by reference TRBV14 and TRBJ1-1, the full variable domain reads EAGVTQFPSHSVIEKGQTVTLRCDPISGHDNLYWYRRVMGKEIKFLLHFVKESKQDESGMPNNRFLAERTGGTYSTLKVQPAELEDSGVYFCASSLARTGQTEAFFGQGTRLTVV.

The V call is TRBV19, the J call TRBJ2-1; 7 positions match TRBD1. Per the germline V gene, CDR1 is LNHDA and CDR2 is SQIVND (reference sequence). The CDR3 has 13 amino acids. V lost 6 bases, J lost 7 bases, and 6 bases stayed unmatched. This chain's CDR3 is CASRGQVRNEQFF. The CDR3 DNA is TGTGCCAGTAGAGGACAGGTGAGGAATGAGCAGTTCTTC.

V gene TRBV19 combines with J gene TRBJ1-1; the D gene is possibly TRBD1 (5 bases). The CDR3 is 13 residues long. The V end was cut by 8 bases, the J end by 2 bases, with 12 bases between. CDR1 is LNHDA, CDR2 SQIVND, per germline (reference sequence). The CDR3 sequence: CASRLDSNTEAFF. CDR3 nucleotide sequence: TGTGCCAGTCGGTTAGACAGCAACACTGAAGCTTTCTTT.

The genes are TRBV6-1 and TRBJ2-7; 9 bases agree with TRBD1. Unmatched junction bases numbered 5, after V lost 6 bases and J lost 2 bases. Per the germline V gene, CDR1 is MNHNS and CDR2 is SASEGT. This CDR3 has 14 residues. The CDR3 DNA sequence: TGTGCCAGCAGCACCGGGACAGGGACCTACGAGCAGTACTTC. Its translation: CASSTGTGTYEQYF.

This CDR3 reads CASSFTGGLNTEAFF. The CDR3 DNA reads as TGTGCCAGCAGCTTTACAGGGGGCTTGAACACTGAAGCTTTCTTT. The V call is TRBV11-1, the J call TRBJ1-1, with 9 bases fitting TRBD1. This CDR3 comprises 15 residues. V shed 3 bases, J shed 0 bases, and the junction held 2 bases outside the gene matches. Germline lookup yields CDR1 SGHAT and CDR2 FQDESV (reference sequence).

The chain has TRBV9 and TRBJ2-1; the D is unclear. CDR3 size: 12 residues. With 0 bases removed from V and 8 bases from J, the gap between germline ends came to 6 bases. Germline V gene lookup returns CDR1 SGDLS and CDR2 YYNGEE. This CDR3 is CASSVDSDEQFF. The DNA of the CDR3 is TGTGCCAGCAGCGTAGATTCCGATGAGCAGTTCTTC.

The V call is TRBV5-1, the J call TRBJ2-7; a possible D gene is TRBD1 (6 bases). Germline lookup yields CDR1 SGHRS and CDR2 YFSETQ. The CDR3 is 19 residues long. The V and J ends lost 0 bases and 0 bases respectively, with 22 bases between them. CDR3 sequence: CASSLAWAGAKKSSYEQYF. In nucleotides, the CDR3 is TGCGCCAGCAGCTTGGCTTGGGCAGGGGCAAAGAAAAGCTCCTACGAGCAGTACTTC.

Here the CDR3 reads CASSAYRGWDTEAFF. The CDR3 DNA sequence: TGTGCCAGCAGCGCTTACAGGGGATGGGACACTGAAGCTTTCTTT. This chain uses TRBV12-1 with TRBJ1-1; TRBD1 is the table's D call and was not checked against the DNA. TRBV12-1 is reported as a pseudogene. This CDR3 spans 15 amino acids.

This clone has just a few counts. This chain uses TRBV7-9 with TRBJ2-1; TRBD1 might be the D (7 bases). Per germline, CDR1 SEHNR and CDR2 FQNEAQ (reference sequence). V lost 3 bases to trimming and J lost 6 bases, with 12 bases between them. This CDR3 comprises 14 residues. CDR3 bases: TGTGCCAGCAGCTTGACCAGGGGGGTCAATGAGCAGTTCTTC. Its translation is CASSLTRGVNEQFF.

The rearrangement uses TRBV9 and TRBJ1-5; D uncertain. The CDR3 length is 13 residues. Germline V CDR1 and CDR2: SGDLS, YYNGEE. With 4 bases removed from V and 5 bases from J, the gap between germline ends came to 10 bases. As DNA, the CDR3 is TGTGCCAGCAGCCAAACTGAGGATCAGCCCCAGCATTTT. Protein sequence: CASSQTEDQPQHF.

The CDR3 protein is CASSGTGLAYEQYF. The CDR3 coding sequence is TGTGCCAGCAGTGGGACAGGCCTAGCCTACGAGCAGTACTTC. The chain carries TRBV7-2 and TRBJ2-7; 8 nucleotides match TRBD1. The CDR3 extends over 14 amino acids. Germline CDR1 and CDR2: SGHTA and FQGNSA. The V segment lost 6 bases and the J segment 2 bases; nucleotides outside the gene matches: 6.

The V and J genes are TRBV7-2 and TRBJ2-3; D is possibly TRBD2 (6 bases). Germline loops: CDR1 SGHTA, CDR2 FQGNSA. The CDR3 has 15 amino acids. Trimming pared 5 bases from V and 6 bases from J, leaving 18 bases between. This chain's CDR3 is CASSPGRGRGDTQYF. Written as DNA, the CDR3 is TGTGCCAGCAGCCCAGGACGGGGCCGGGGGGATACGCAGTATTTT. Based on the CDR3 plus reference TRBV7-2 and TRBJ2-3, the full variable domain is GAGVSQSPSNKVTEKGKDVELRCDPISGHTALYWYRQSLGQGLEFLIYFQGNSAPDKSGLPSDRFSAERTGGSVSTLTIQRTQQEDSAVYLCASSPGRGRGDTQYFGPGTRLTVL.

The V gene is TRBV14, the J gene TRBJ2-7; TRBD1 matches at 9 bases. The V gene's germline CDR1 is SGHDN and CDR2 FVKESK. The CDR3 is made up of 19 amino acids. J was trimmed by 0 bases and V by 4 bases; bases with no gene match: 16. In nucleotides, the CDR3 is TGTGCCAGCAGCCCCTACGTCCCGGGACAGGGTACATTCTCCTACGAGCAGTACTTC. Protein sequence: CASSPYVPGQGTFSYEQYF. Drawing the rest from reference TRBV14 and TRBJ2-7, the complete variable domain is EAGVTQFPSHSVIEKGQTVTLRCDPISGHDNLYWYRRVMGKEIKFLLHFVKESKQDESGMPNNRFLAERTGGTYSTLKVQPAELEDSGVYFCASSPYVPGQGTFSYEQYFGPGTRLTVT.

The chain couples TRBV5-1 to TRBJ2-2; maybe TRBD1 (5 bases). The CDR3 length is 16 residues. Germline loops: CDR1 SGHRS, CDR2 YFSETQ. V lost 5 bases to trimming and J lost 6 bases, with 20 bases between them. For the CDR3, the DNA is TGCGCCAGCAGAAAAAATCAGGGTCTGGATCCCGGGGAGCTGTTTTTT. Residues: CASRKNQGLDPGELFF.

V and J are TRBV11-3 and TRBJ2-1, with 14 bases identical to TRBD2. Germline CDR1 SGHNT, CDR2 YENEEA. The CDR3 spans 16 residues. Trimming removed 5 bases from V and 8 bases from J; junction bases left unmatched: 8. CDR3 sequence (DNA): TGTGCCAGCAGCCCCCCAGGACTAGCGGGAGGCCATGAGCAGTTCTTC. It is translated as CASSPPGLAGGHEQFF.

The chain uses TRBV7-9 and TRBJ2-5, with D possibly being TRBD1 (6 bases). Germline V gene lookup returns CDR1 SEHNR and CDR2 FQNEAQ (reference sequence). This CDR3 spans 14 amino acids. Between the trimmed V and J ends, which lost 5 bases and 5 bases, there was a span of 15 bases. CDR3 sequence: CASSPGQRRETQYF. CDR3 bases: TGTGCCAGCAGCCCCGGACAGAGGAGGGAGACCCAGTACTTC.

The chain is built from TRBV6-5 and TRBJ2-7; 13 bases map to TRBD2. Looked up from germline, CDR1 is MNHEY and CDR2 is SVGAGI. CDR3 length equals 14 residues. V was pared by 7 bases and J by 3 bases, with 3 bases of the junction left unmatched. The CDR3 protein is CASKGTSGVYEQYF. In DNA form, the CDR3 reads TGTGCCAGCAAAGGGACTAGCGGGGTCTACGAGCAGTACTTC.

V is TRBV25-1 and J is TRBJ2-5; TRBD2 aligns across 13 bases. Germline CDR1 MGHDK, CDR2 SYGVNS. The CDR3 is 17 residues long. The trim removed 4 bases at V and 0 bases at J, leaving 5 bases unmatched. DNA for the CDR3: TGTGCCAGCAGTGTCGGGACTAGCGGGACCCACCAAGAGACCCAGTACTTC. Its protein product is CASSVGTSGTHQETQYF.

The chain recombines TRBV7-9 with TRBJ1-2; possibly TRBD1 for D (6 bases). Between the trimmed V and J ends, which lost 5 bases and 3 bases, there was a span of 19 bases. Germline V lookup: CDR1 SEHNR, CDR2 FQNEAQ (reference sequence). The CDR3 sequence is 16 residues long. CDR3 residues: CASSDILGGGDYGYTF. The CDR3 DNA reads TGTGCCAGCAGCGACATCCTAGGGGGAGGGGACTATGGCTACACCTTC.

The rearrangement uses TRBV12-5 and TRBJ1-5; unclear D gene. V was shortened by 3 bases and J by 4 bases, with 4 bases between the two germline ends. The CDR3 length is 12 residues. Germline V gene data show CDR1 as LGHNT and CDR2 as FRNRAP. The CDR3 DNA reads as TGTGCTAGTGGTTTACAGAATCAGCCCCAGCATTTT. Protein sequence: CASGLQNQPQHF.

The CDR3 sequence: CASSQDNSRGTDTQYF. The CDR3 region has the DNA TGCGCCAGCAGCCAGGACAACAGTCGGGGGACAGATACGCAGTATTTT. This rearrangement joins TRBV4-3 to TRBJ2-3, with a weak D call TRBD2 (6 bases). CDR3 length equals 16 residues. V dropped 3 bases and J dropped 3 bases, with 16 bases sitting between them. CDR1 and CDR2 (germline): LGHNA, YSLEER.

This chain links TRBV4-1 with TRBJ2-1; D is possibly TRBD2 (5 bases). Germline CDR1 MGHRA, CDR2 YSYEKL. The CDR3 has 16 residues. V lost 0 bases and J 1 base, leaving 10 bases between the germline ends. The CDR3 spells CASSQDAGGSYNEQFF. The DNA for the CDR3 is TGCGCCAGCAGCCAAGATGCTGGCGGGTCCTACAATGAGCAGTTCTTC.